These T cell receptor beta chains were read from a single sample in a study of identical twins. TCRdb itself ran the 5' RACE reads through MiXCR, one entry per CDR3 protein. Of 1.5 million or so distinct CDR3 sequences in the sample, under 35% were seen once. Material for sequencing was cord blood. The receptors here all came from a newborn girl in good health. CDR3s include the opening cysteine and the closing phenylalanine or tryptophan. A D gene is named only where the DNA matches it firmly. A clone size is listed for some rows: how often the clone was seen (once, few, many), or a class if it is expanded.

J: TRBJ1-2; D: .; size: .; V: TRBV12-3/TRBV12-4; CDR3: CASSVSGTGGYGYTF; DNA: TGTGCCAGCAGTGTCTCCGGGACGGGGGGCTATGGCTACACCTTC
J: TRBJ2-7; D: TRBD2; size: .; V: TRBV4-2; CDR3: CASSLGLAGGHYEQYF; DNA: TGTGCCAGCAGCTTAGGACTAGCGGGAGGGCACTACGAGCAGTACTTC
J: TRBJ2-7; D: TRBD1; size: .; V: TRBV5-1; CDR3: CASSLYTGGQYF; DNA: TGCGCCAGCAGCTTATATACAGGGGGACAGTACTTC
J: TRBJ1-2; D: .; size: .; V: TRBV6-6; CDR3: CASSYEWNGYTF; DNA: TGTGCCAGCAGTTACGAGTGGAATGGCTACACCTTC
J: TRBJ2-7; D: .; size: .; V: TRBV21-1; CDR3: CASTWRAHEQYF; DNA: TGTGCCAGCACGTGGAGGGCCCACGAGCAGTACTTC
J: TRBJ1-2; D: TRBD1; size: .; V: TRBV7-9; CDR3: CASNLSGGGLYGYTF; DNA: TGTGCCAGCAACTTATCAGGGGGCGGACTCTATGGCTACACCTTC
J: TRBJ1-6; D: TRBD1; size: few; V: TRBV2; CDR3: CASKKTGSDSPLHF; DNA: TGTGCCAGCAAAAAGACAGGGAGCGACTCACCCCTCCACTTT
J: TRBJ2-1; D: .; size: .; V: TRBV28; CDR3: CASRVPGIEFF; DNA: TGTGCCAGCAGGGTCCCAGGTATAGAGTTCTTC
J: TRBJ2-5; D: .; size: few; V: TRBV20-1; CDR3: CSVGETGKQYF; DNA: TGCAGTGTTGGAGAAACAGGGAAGCAGTACTTC
J: TRBJ2-7; D: .; size: few; V: TRBV12-3/TRBV12-4; CDR3: CASSLDRVSTYEQYF; DNA: TGTGCCAGCAGTTTAGACAGGGTATCGACCTACGAGCAGTACTTC
J: TRBJ1-2; D: .; size: few; V: TRBV5-1; CDR3: CASSFVGQGYGYTF; DNA: TGCGCCAGCAGCTTTGTTGGGCAGGGGTATGGCTACACCTTC
J: TRBJ1-5; D: .; size: .; V: TRBV18; CDR3: CASSRIPIPGGNQPQHF; DNA: TGTGCCAGCTCACGAATCCCAATCCCAGGTGGGAATCAGCCCCAGCATTTT
J: TRBJ2-2; D: .; size: few; V: TRBV24-1; CDR3: CATSDVLGGGPNTGELFF; DNA: TGTGCCACCAGTGATGTGCTAGGAGGGGGCCCGAACACCGGGGAGCTGTTTTTT
J: TRBJ1-1; D: .; size: few; V: TRBV12-3/TRBV12-4; CDR3: CASSLGGLVTEAFF; DNA: TGTGCCAGCAGTTTAGGGGGGCTGGTCACTGAAGCTTTCTTT
J: TRBJ1-5; D: .; size: .; V: TRBV28; CDR3: CATISGGRQPQHF; DNA: TGTGCCACCATTTCGGGGGGCCGGCAGCCCCAGCATTTT
J: TRBJ1-2; D: .; size: .; V: TRBV27; CDR3: CASSSPITGVYGYTF; DNA: TGTGCCAGCAGTTCCCCCATAACAGGAGTATATGGCTACACCTTC
J: TRBJ2-7; D: .; size: few; V: TRBV7-2; CDR3: CASSLIATLEQYF; DNA: TGTGCCAGCAGCTTAATCGCTACCCTCGAGCAGTACTTC
J: TRBJ2-7; D: .; size: .; V: TRBV20-1; CDR3: CSAQIVRSHEQYF; DNA: TGCAGTGCCCAGATTGTTCGTTCCCACGAGCAGTACTTC
J: TRBJ2-1; D: .; size: few; V: TRBV3-1; CDR3: CASSQGVGGVMEQFF; DNA: TGTGCCAGCAGCCAAGGGGTCGGGGGAGTCATGGAGCAGTTCTTC
J: TRBJ2-7; D: TRBD1; size: .; V: TRBV5-1; CDR3: CASSSLTGGTYEQYF; DNA: TGCGCCAGCAGCTCTCTGACAGGGGGAACATACGAGCAGTACTTC
J: TRBJ2-4; D: TRBD1; size: .; V: TRBV6-1; CDR3: CASSASGGGRAKNIQYF; DNA: TGTGCCAGCAGTGCATCAGGGGGCGGAAGAGCCAAAAACATTCAGTACTTC
J: TRBJ1-2; D: .; size: .; V: TRBV30; CDR3: CAWKLGNYGYTF; DNA: TGTGCCTGGAAGCTCGGGAACTATGGCTACACCTTC
J: TRBJ2-3; D: .; size: many; V: TRBV10-3; CDR3: CAISEDTDTQYF; DNA: TGTGCCATCAGTGAGGACACAGATACGCAGTATTTT
J: TRBJ2-2; D: .; size: .; V: TRBV4-1; CDR3: CASSPFGGLIANTGELFF; DNA: TGCGCCAGCAGCCCATTCGGGGGCTTAATAGCGAACACCGGGGAGCTGTTTTTT